Presented here are 8 T cell receptor beta chains from one specimen sequenced in a study of radiation and T cells in renal cell carcinoma. TCRdb's table, derived via immunoSEQ multiplex PCR, lists solely in-frame clones and lacks some. The sample yields about 150,000 clones, roughly 90% seen once. As for time point: blood 2 weeks post-SBRT. Regarding treatment: 15 Gy SBRT to primary tumor, nephrectomy 4 weeks later. The specimen was blood, collected from a patient whose treatment included radiotherapy and nephrectomy. Receptors were obtained from a woman aged 45-60 years with renal cell carcinoma.

The CDR3 nucleotides are TGTGCCAGCAGCTCCGCAGGGGGTAACTATGGCTACACCTTC. It yields the protein CASSSAGGNYGYTF. J is TRBJ1-2 and V is TRBV5-4, with TRBD1 matching over 7 bases. The CDR3 totals 14 residues. Looked up from germline, CDR1 is SGHNT and CDR2 is YYREEE (reference sequence). V was pared by 3 bases and J by 1 base, with 3 bases of the junction left unmatched.

The table lists this clone with a few counts. The chain couples TRBV5-4 to TRBJ1-6, with 7 bases matching TRBD1. The CDR3 runs to 16 residues. Germline lookup yields CDR1 SGHNT and CDR2 YYREEE (reference sequence). The V gene end was trimmed by 4 bases and the J gene end by 3 bases; junction bases not matched to a gene: 7. CDR3 nucleotides: TGTGCCAGCAGCCCAGCGACAGGGAACTATAATTCACCCCTCCACTTT. Its protein is CASSPATGNYNSPLHF.

V usage is TRBV15 and J usage is TRBJ1-3, with D possibly being TRBD1 (6 bases). Germline V gives CDR1 LNHNV, CDR2 YYDKDF (reference sequence). This CDR3 comprises 17 residues. Trimming took off 1 base at V and 0 bases at J, with 13 bases between the two ends. The chain's CDR3 is CATSRVADSISGNTIYF. CDR3 nucleotide sequence: TGTGCCACCAGCAGAGTGGCGGACAGCATCTCTGGAAACACCATATATTTT.

This chain links TRBV7-2 with TRBJ2-3, with TRBD1 matching 9 bases. Germline CDR1 and CDR2: SGHTA and FQGNSA. The trim removed 5 bases at V and 1 base at J, leaving 7 bases unmatched. The CDR3 totals 16 residues. CDR3 protein: CASSQTGGPGTDTQYF. The CDR3 DNA reads TGTGCCAGCAGCCAAACAGGGGGCCCTGGCACAGATACGCAGTATTTT.

The chain combines TRBV5-6 with TRBJ2-5; 12 nucleotides agree with TRBD1. This CDR3 region has 16 residues. The V gene end was trimmed by 4 bases and the J gene end by 6 bases; junction bases not matched to a gene: 10. The V gene's germline CDR1 is SGHDT and CDR2 YYEEEE. The CDR3 DNA follows: TGTGCCAGCAGCGCTGCCGGGACAGGGGGCATGAAGACCCAGTACTTC. This codes for CASSAAGTGGMKTQYF.

This clone was picked up one time. This sequence joins TRBV6-6 and TRBJ1-2; 9 nucleotides agree with TRBD1. This CDR3 has 16 amino acids. Germline CDR1 and CDR2: MNHNY and SVGAGI (reference sequence). Germline trimming cut 6 bases from V and 6 bases from J; bases unmatched to any gene: 14. The chain's CDR3 is CASRDRDRVKRDGYTF. CDR3 DNA sequence: TGTGCCAGCAGGGACCGGGACAGGGTAAAAAGGGATGGCTACACCTTC.

The chain carries TRBV5-4 and TRBJ2-5, with TRBD1 matching 11 bases. The CDR3 runs 15 residues. V shed 4 bases and J 6 bases; nucleotides not matched to a gene: 8. From germline, CDR1 is SGHNT and CDR2 YYREEE (reference sequence). The CDR3 sequence: CASSLGQGEVKTQYF. The CDR3 bases are TGTGCCAGCAGCCTGGGACAGGGGGAGGTAAAGACCCAGTACTTC.

The chain links TRBV4-1 to TRBJ2-5; D may match TRBD1 or TRBD2 (5 bases each). This CDR3 contains 13 residues. Germline V gene sequence: CDR1 MGHRA, CDR2 YSYEKL. The V end lost 1 base, the J end lost 8 bases, and 11 bases lay between the germline ends. Here the CDR3 reads CASSQARGKTQYF. CDR3 nucleotides: TGCGCCAGCAGCCAAGCCCGGGGCAAAACCCAGTACTTC.